The present entry profiles one T cell receptor beta chain with its context. Its matching antigen is unknown. This sample is part of a study of graft-versus-host responses after intestinal transplantation. About the research overall: All recipients were transplanted with multivisceral, liver-intestinal, or isolated intestinal grafts. Every one of the recipients received anti-thymocyte globulin induction and afterwards took tacrolimus and steroids for around 3 years. General study findings and limits: Graft-versus-host to host-versus-graft clonal ratios in allografts were high in patients with graft-donor T cell macrochimerism.

Repertoires were generated with immunoSEQ multiplex PCR, while TCRdb's copy carries only in-frame clones and drops some. Of under 20,000 clones detected, approximately 89% appear once; the ten largest clones hold 8% to 9.5%. Trimming removed 1 base from V and 7 bases from J, with 11 bases in between. The CDR3 spans 14 residues. Germline V lookup: CDR1 SNHLY, CDR2 FYNNEI. The sequence derives from a human patient who received an intestinal transplant, so some T cells may come from the graft donor. The sequencing used PBMCs, collected approximately 220 days after intestinal transplant. This chain connects TRBV2 to TRBJ2-1, with a possible D match to TRBD2 (5 bases). The CDR3, as DNA: TGTGCCAGCAGTGAAGTCGTCCGAGGGAATGAGCAGTTCTTC. Protein product: CASSEVVRGNEQFF.